These T cell receptor beta chains were read from a single sample in a study of CD8 T cells in ankylosing spondylitis. MiXCR, run by TCRdb on the 5' RACE reads, gives a single entry per CDR3 protein. Of about 700,000 distinct CDR3 sequences listed, 15% to 20% are singletons. The sequenced material came from blood, either unsorted or a sorted T cell fraction (not recorded which). The receptors shown here come from a male donor with ankylosing spondylitis. Both conserved end residues are part of each CDR3. The D gene is left open where the match is weak. Not all rows give a size; the values are once, few, many and, for expanded clones, a class.

>-|TRBV27|TRBD2|TRBJ2-7
CASSTRLAPAGEQYF
TGTGCCAGCAGTACCCGACTAGCGCCCGCGGGGGAGCAGTACTTC
>-|TRBV19|-|TRBJ1-1
CASSIGRATEAFF
TGTGCCAGTAGTATTGGCAGGGCCACTGAAGCTTTCTTT
>-|TRBV5-1|-|TRBJ2-6
CASKGDSGANVLTF
TGCGCCAGCAAGGGGGACTCTGGGGCCAACGTCCTGACTTTC
>-|TRBV3-1|-|TRBJ2-4
CASSQQGRQNIQYF
TGTGCCAGCAGCCAGCAAGGGAGGCAGAACATTCAGTACTTC
>few|TRBV7-6|-|TRBJ2-7
CASSPRDLAYEQYF
TGTGCCAGCAGCCCCCGGGACTTGGCCTACGAGCAGTACTTC
>-|TRBV5-5|TRBD1|TRBJ2-2
CASSPGTDFGELFF
TGTGCCAGCAGCCCAGGGACAGACTTCGGGGAGCTGTTTTTT
>few|TRBV27|-|TRBJ2-2
CASSLSRQRGDTGELFF
TGTGCCAGCAGTTTATCGCGCCAGCGAGGGGACACCGGGGAGCTGTTTTTT
>many|TRBV5-1|-|TRBJ1-2
CASSLARRDGYTF
TGCGCCAGCAGCTTGGCCAGAAGGGATGGCTACACCTTC
>once|TRBV6-5|TRBD2|TRBJ2-5
CASSYSTSGSETQYF
TGTGCCAGCAGTTACTCGACTAGCGGGAGTGAGACCCAGTACTTC
>few|TRBV10-3|-|TRBJ2-2
CAISESYTRSSNTGELFF
TGTGCCATCAGTGAGTCCTATACCAGGTCCTCGAACACCGGGGAGCTGTTTTTT
>few|TRBV28|TRBD1|TRBJ1-2
CASRGTGRGYTF
TGTGCCAGCAGGGGGACAGGGCGCGGCTACACCTTC
>-|TRBV2|TRBD2|TRBJ2-1
CATPERPGLAGALRNEQFF
TGTGCCACCCCTGAAAGGCCGGGACTAGCGGGAGCCCTCCGCAATGAGCAGTTCTTC
>-|TRBV12-3/TRBV12-4|TRBD2|TRBJ2-1
CASRGGLAVSYNEQFF
TGTGCCAGCAGGGGGGGACTAGCGGTCTCCTACAATGAGCAGTTCTTC
>few|TRBV4-2|TRBD1|TRBJ1-5
CASSQTGGGQPQHF
TGTGCCAGCAGCCAAACAGGGGGCGGTCAGCCCCAGCATTTT
>-|TRBV12-3/TRBV12-4|-|TRBJ2-1
CASSLLSLASNEQFF
TGTGCCAGCAGTTTACTAAGTCTAGCTTCAAATGAGCAGTTCTTC
>few|TRBV7-9|-|TRBJ2-2
CANSTMDNVGELFF
TGTGCCAACTCGACGATGGATAATGTCGGGGAGCTGTTTTTT
>few|TRBV5-6|-|TRBJ2-5
CASSLAGVLGETQYF
TGTGCCAGCAGCTTGGCCGGAGTTCTGGGAGAGACCCAGTACTTC
>few|TRBV7-2|-|TRBJ2-5
CASSNTRGQETQYF
TGTGCCAGCAGCAACACCCGCGGTCAAGAGACCCAGTACTTC
>-|TRBV7-6|-|TRBJ2-1
CASSLITSSYNEQFF
TGTGCCAGCAGCCTAATAACAAGCTCCTACAATGAGCAGTTCTTC
>few|TRBV9|-|TRBJ1-6
CASSAQRGGNSPLSF
TGTGCCAGCAGCGCCCAACGGGGTGGTAATTCACCCCTCTCCTTT
>few|TRBV5-1|TRBD1|TRBJ1-5
CASSLDSGGYQPQHF
TGCGCCAGCAGCTTGGATTCAGGGGGGTATCAGCCCCAGCATTTT
>-|TRBV20-1|-|TRBJ2-1
CSASQGGGTHNEQFF
TGCAGTGCTAGCCAAGGAGGCGGGACCCACAATGAGCAGTTCTTC
>few|TRBV29-1|TRBD1|TRBJ2-1
CSGLRTGYNEQFF
TGCAGCGGACTTCGGACAGGGTACAATGAGCAGTTCTTC
>-|TRBV2|TRBD1|TRBJ2-6
CASSGQGVSGANVLTF
TGTGCCAGCAGTGGACAGGGGGTATCTGGGGCCAACGTCCTGACTTTC